The clone carrying this T cell receptor (beta chain) was seen a handful of times. The data belong to a study of CD8+CD57+ T cells in acquired aplastic anemia. Before being chosen for sequencing, patients had shown CD8+CD57+ cell expansion by flow cytometry. The enrolled patients all had severe acquired aplastic anemia. Genomic DNA constituted the template upon which TCR beta VDJ and CDR3 profiling was performed. One entry per CDR3 protein, called by TCRdb with MiXCR from the reads. The profile shows about 180,000 distinct CDR3 sequences, under 50% of them singletons. V shed 8 bases and J shed 6 bases, with 17 bases lying between them. The CDR3 runs to 13 residues. Per the germline V gene, CDR1 is MNHEY and CDR2 is SMNVEV (reference sequence).

The sample consisted of sorted CD4+, CD8+, or CD8+CD57+ T cells (not recorded which) from PBMCs. This sequence was found in a human donor with aplastic anemia. The chain has TRBV27 and TRBJ2-7; D unresolved. The CDR3 region has the DNA TGTGCCAGCGCCCGCGGTGCAGTGGGCGAGCAGTACTTC. Its protein is CASARGAVGEQYF.